Shown below are 2 T cell receptor beta chains from a single sample sequenced in a study of cytomegalovirus exposure and HLA in healthy donors. 13 Jbeta primers and 60 Vbeta primers were used for the PCR. Measured with immunoSEQ multiplex PCR; TCRdb has only the in-frame clones, and not every one. The repertoire consists of fewer than 250,000 clones, with about 80% occurring once and the leading ten covering around 1.9%. Input material: PBMCs. Receptors were obtained from a male donor in good health and CMV-seronegative.

The chain links TRBV29-1 to TRBJ2-1, with TRBD2 matching over 13 bases. The V gene end was trimmed by 5 bases and the J gene end by 2 bases; junction bases not matched to a gene: 3. The CDR3 sequence is 15 residues long. The V gene's germline CDR1 is SQVTM and CDR2 ANQGSEA. Written as DNA, the CDR3 is TGCAGCGTTAGGACTAGCGGGGGCACCTACAATGAGCAGTTCTTC. It codes for CSVRTSGGTYNEQFF.

This clone was observed once. This chain joins TRBV5-6 and TRBJ2-5; D is undetermined. CDR3 length equals 13 residues. The V gene's germline CDR1 is SGHDT and CDR2 YYEEEE. Trimming took 6 bases from V and 2 from J, leaving 11 bases between them. CDR3 region: CASMTTPQETQYF. The DNA of the CDR3 is TGTGCCAGCATGACAACACCTCAAGAGACCCAGTACTTC.